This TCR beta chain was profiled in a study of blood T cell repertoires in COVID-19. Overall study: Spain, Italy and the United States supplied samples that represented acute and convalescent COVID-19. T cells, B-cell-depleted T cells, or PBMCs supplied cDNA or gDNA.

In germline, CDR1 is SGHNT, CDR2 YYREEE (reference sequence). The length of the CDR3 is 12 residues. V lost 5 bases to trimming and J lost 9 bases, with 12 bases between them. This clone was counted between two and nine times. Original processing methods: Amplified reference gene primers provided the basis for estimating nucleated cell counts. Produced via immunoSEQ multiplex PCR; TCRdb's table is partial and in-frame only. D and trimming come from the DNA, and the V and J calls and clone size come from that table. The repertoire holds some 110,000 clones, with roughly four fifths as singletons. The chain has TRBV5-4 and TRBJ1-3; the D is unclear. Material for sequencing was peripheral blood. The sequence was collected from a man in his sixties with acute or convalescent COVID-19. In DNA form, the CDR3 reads TGTGCCAGCAGTCACCCTCTCGGCACCATATATTTT. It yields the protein CASSHPLGTIYF.